These T cell receptor beta chains were read from a single sample in a study of blood T cell repertoires in COVID-19. TCRdb's table, derived via immunoSEQ multiplex PCR, lists solely in-frame clones and lacks some. The sample includes about 310,000 clones, roughly 89% of them seen just once. Material: PBMCs or T cells enriched from blood (not recorded which). These receptors all come from a woman aged 18-29 years who had recovered from COVID-19. Both conserved end residues are part of each CDR3. D genes are given only for firm matches. The size entry is marked missing in some rows and otherwise reads once, few, many or a size class.

abundance	v_gene	j_gene	d_gene	CDR3aa	CDR3nt
-	TRBV5-1	TRBJ2-3	TRBD2	CASSLVAGGLPLPDTQYF	TGCGCCAGCAGCTTGGTCGCGGGGGGCCTCCCCCTTCCGGATACGCAGTATTTT
-	TRBV29-1	TRBJ2-1	TRBD2	CSVDGTSGSYNEQFF	TGCAGCGTTGATGGAACTAGCGGGAGTTACAATGAGCAGTTCTTC
few	TRBV10-3	TRBJ1-2	-	CAISVRREGEGDGYTF	TGTGCCATCAGTGTAAGACGGGAGGGAGAGGGCGACGGCTACACCTTC
once	TRBV10-3	TRBJ1-4	-	CAISENSREKLFF	TGTGCCATCAGTGAGAACAGTAGGGAAAAACTGTTTTTT
-	TRBV6-6	TRBJ1-5	TRBD1	CASSYRQGAQPQHF	TGTGCCAGCAGTTACCGACAGGGTGCTCAGCCCCAGCATTTT
once	TRBV5-1	TRBJ2-2	TRBD1	CASSLVDRDTGELFF	TGCGCCAGCAGCTTGGTGGACAGGGACACCGGGGAGCTGTTTTTT
-	TRBV11-2	TRBJ2-5	-	CASSLGQLRKETQYF	TGTGCCAGCAGCTTGGGTCAGCTCAGGAAAGAGACCCAGTACTTC
-	TRBV7-2	TRBJ2-3	-	CASSLARAGTDTQYF	TGTGCCAGCAGCTTAGCGAGGGCCGGCACAGATACGCAGTATTTT
-	TRBV27	TRBJ2-7	-	CASRPLGAYEQYF	TGTGCCAGCAGACCTCTCGGGGCCTACGAGCAGTACTTC
-	TRBV7-9	TRBJ1-1	-	CASSFSRGGTEAFF	TGTGCCAGCAGCTTTTCCCGGGGGGGCACTGAAGCTTTCTTT
-	TRBV9	TRBJ1-1	-	CASSVQVNTEAFF	TGTGCCAGCAGCGTTCAGGTGAACACTGAAGCTTTCTTT
-	TRBV18	TRBJ1-4	-	CASSPPRGTREINEKLFF	TGTGCCAGCTCACCACCTAGGGGAACCCGCGAAATTAATGAAAAACTGTTTTTT
few	TRBV6-5	TRBJ2-2	TRBD1	CASSYPTRQGFGELFF	TGTGCCAGCAGTTACCCTACCCGACAGGGGTTCGGGGAGCTGTTTTTT
-	TRBV5-4	TRBJ1-2	TRBD1	CASSPGTGINYGYTF	TGTGCCAGCAGCCCCGGGACAGGGATTAACTATGGCTACACCTTC
-	TRBV28	TRBJ1-6	TRBD1	CASSSNSGTGTNSPLHF	TGTGCCAGCAGTTCGAATTCCGGGACAGGGACAAATTCACCCCTCCACTTT
few	TRBV12-5	TRBJ2-7	-	CARPDTGTIYEQYF	TGTGCTAGACCTGATACAGGGACAATCTACGAGCAGTACTTC
once	TRBV7-3	TRBJ1-1	-	CASSFTGNTEAFF	TGTGCCAGCAGCTTCACAGGGAACACTGAAGCTTTCTTT
-	TRBV5-4	TRBJ1-2	-	CASSLGRAYGYTF	TGTGCCAGCAGCTTAGGCAGGGCCTATGGCTACACCTTC
-	TRBV5-1	TRBJ2-3	-	CASSFNGKEGDTQYF	TGCGCCAGCAGCTTTAACGGGAAGGAAGGAGATACGCAGTATTTT
-	TRBV12-3/TRBV12-4	TRBJ1-2	-	CASEWSGYGYTF	TGTGCCAGCGAGTGGTCAGGCTATGGCTACACCTTC
once	TRBV6-5	TRBJ2-1	TRBD2	CASSYQTSGIYNEQFF	TGTGCCAGCAGTTATCAGACTAGCGGAATATACAATGAGCAGTTCTTC
-	TRBV25-1	TRBJ2-2	TRBD1	CASSDRDLFTGELFF	TGTGCCAGCAGCGACAGGGACCTTTTTACCGGGGAGCTGTTTTTT
-	TRBV9	TRBJ2-3	TRBD1	CASSVGRTGGDTQYF	TGTGCCAGCAGCGTGGGCCGGACAGGGGGAGATACGCAGTATTTT
-	TRBV2	TRBJ2-1	TRBD2	CASLAGEFHEQFF	TGTGCCAGCCTGGCGGGAGAATTCCATGAGCAGTTCTTC
-	TRBV6-5	TRBJ2-7	-	CASRYYSLSYEQYF	TGTGCCAGCAGATACTACAGCCTCTCCTACGAGCAGTACTTC
-	TRBV19	TRBJ2-1	-	CASSIGVGGNEQFF	TGTGCCAGTAGTATAGGGGTGGGGGGCAATGAGCAGTTCTTC
-	TRBV7-6	TRBJ1-1	-	CASSPLGGGWTEAFF	TGTGCCAGCAGCCCCCTCGGGGGGGGCTGGACTGAAGCTTTCTTT
few	TRBV7-9	TRBJ1-1	-	CASSQGSYMNTEAFF	TGTGCCAGCAGCCAGGGGTCATACATGAACACTGAAGCTTTCTTT
-	TRBV15	TRBJ1-5	-	CATSRDLRSGQPQHF	TGTGCCACCAGCAGAGATCTGAGGTCCGGTCAGCCCCAGCATTTT
-	TRBV28	TRBJ2-1	TRBD2	CASSLPAGYDNEQFF	TGTGCCAGCAGTTTACCAGCGGGGTATGACAATGAGCAGTTCTTC